This T cell receptor (beta chain) was retrieved from a study of blood T cell repertoires in COVID-19. Study-wide background: The United States, Italy and Spain provided the acute and convalescent COVID-19 samples.

Germline loops: CDR1 SGDLS, CDR2 YYNGEE. V was shortened by 3 bases and J by 1 base, with 14 bases between the two germline ends. The CDR3 length is 17 residues. In the study's own analysis: Reference gene primer amplification gave nucleated cell count estimates. Assay: immunoSEQ multiplex PCR; the TCRdb copy retains only in-frame clones and omits some. D and trimming were read from the DNA, whereas the V and J calls and clone size are those reported in that table. The sample has 180,000 or so clones; around 83% are singletons. The rearrangement joins TRBV9 to TRBJ2-6; weak D call: TRBD2 (6 bases). This clonotype originated in a woman aged 80 or over in a cohort sampled during active or convalescent COVID-19. Sequencing used peripheral blood. DNA of the CDR3: TGTGCCAGCAGCGCAACGGGACTCCTTTCTGGGGCCAACGTCCTGACTTTC. It specifies CASSATGLLSGANVLTF. The variable domain in full, completed from reference TRBV9 and TRBJ2-6, reads DSGVTQTPKHLITATGQRVTLRCSPRSGDLSVYWYQQSLDQGLQFLIQYYNGEERAKGNILERFSAQQFPDLHSELNLSSLELGDSALYFCASSATGLLSGANVLTFGAGSRLTVL.